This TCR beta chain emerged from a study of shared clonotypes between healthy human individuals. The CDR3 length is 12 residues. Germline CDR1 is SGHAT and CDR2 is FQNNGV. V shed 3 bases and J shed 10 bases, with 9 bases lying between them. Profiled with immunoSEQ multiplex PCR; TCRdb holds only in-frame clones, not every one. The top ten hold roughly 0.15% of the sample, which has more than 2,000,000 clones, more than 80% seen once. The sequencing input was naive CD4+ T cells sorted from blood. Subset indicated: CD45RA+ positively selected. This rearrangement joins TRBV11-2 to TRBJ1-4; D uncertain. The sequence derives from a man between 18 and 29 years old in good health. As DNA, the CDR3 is TGTGCCAGCAGCTTCGCCTCGGGAAAACTGTTTTTT. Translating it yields CASSFASGKLFF.